The 28 T cell receptor beta chains given below trace back to one sample, sequenced in a study of cytomegalovirus exposure and HLA in healthy donors. PCR was performed using 60 Vbeta and 13 Jbeta primers. TCRdb keeps only in-frame clones here, not all; method: immunoSEQ multiplex PCR. The sample includes roughly 190,000 clones, roughly 80% of them seen just once. Sequencing was done on a sample of PBMCs. These receptors originate from a female donor in good health and CMV-seronegative.

The chain couples TRBV28 to TRBJ1-1; D ambiguous. The V and J ends lost 6 bases and 6 bases respectively, with 14 bases between them. The CDR3 runs 13 residues. CDR1 is MDHEN and CDR2 is SYDVKM in the germline V gene. The CDR3 nucleotides are TGTGCCAGCAGCGCGGGCGGAGCCCCTGAAGCTTTCTTT. It specifies CASSAGGAPEAFF.

The chain employs TRBV5-1 and TRBJ2-2, with 8 bases that match TRBD1. Germline V CDR1 and CDR2: SGHRS, YFSETQ. This CDR3 spans 17 amino acids. Losses at the gene ends were 0 bases for V and 3 bases for J; bases not matched to a gene: 7. CDR3: CASSLAGQATHTGELFF. For the CDR3, the DNA is TGCGCCAGCAGCTTGGCGGGACAGGCCACTCACACCGGGGAGCTGTTTTTT.

This clone was seen more than once but under ten times. This sequence joins TRBV6-1 and TRBJ2-7; D might be TRBD1 (5 bases). V shed 10 bases and J shed 7 bases, with 17 bases lying between them. The CDR3 covers 12 residues. Germline V gene data show CDR1 as MNHNS and CDR2 as SASEGT. CDR3 DNA: TGTGCCACCAGGGCTATTGCTAGTGAGCAGTACTTC. Translating gives CATRAIASEQYF.

The rearrangement links TRBV21-1 to TRBJ2-5; TRBD2 was called by the table and not checked on the DNA. TRBV21-1 is recorded as a pseudogene. The CDR3 spans 16 residues. CDR3: CASSHITSGPKETQYF. The CDR3 nucleotides are TGTGCCAGCAGCCACATCACTAGCGGTCCTAAAGAGACCCAGTACTTC.

The rearrangement joins TRBV21-1 to TRBJ2-7; the table's D call, TRBD2, has no DNA check behind it. TRBV21-1 is a listed pseudogene. The CDR3 sequence is 17 residues long. CDR3 amino acids: CASSKIGTSGGAGEQYF. The DNA of the CDR3 is TGTGCCAGCAGCAAAATCGGGACTAGCGGGGGGGCGGGAGAGCAGTACTTC.

V gene TRBV11-1 combines with J gene TRBJ2-5; TRBD2 might be the D (6 bases). In germline, CDR1 is SGHAT, CDR2 FQDESV (reference sequence). CDR3 length: 16 amino acids. Trimming took off 5 bases at V and 5 bases at J, with 21 bases between the two ends. The CDR3 coding sequence is TGTGCCAGCAGCCTCCTCGGACTCCTCGGGGGTGAGACCCAGTACTTC. Translation gives CASSLLGLLGGETQYF.

The chain joins TRBV11-2 to TRBJ2-5, with D perhaps matching TRBD2 (6 bases). This CDR3 spans 15 amino acids. The V gene's germline CDR1 is SGHAT and CDR2 FQNNGV. The V end lost 5 bases, the J end lost 5 bases, and 18 bases lay between the germline ends. For the CDR3, the DNA is TGTGCCAGCAGCCCCTTTCAGGGAGGATGGGAGACCCAGTACTTC. Amino acid sequence: CASSPFQGGWETQYF.

In its sample, this clone was seen a few times. V is TRBV7-9 and J is TRBJ1-2, with D maybe TRBD1 (6 bases). The ends were cut back, 5 bases at V and 7 bases at J, with 14 bases in the middle. This CDR3 comprises 13 residues. CDR1 SEHNR and CDR2 FQNEAQ come from the germline V gene (reference sequence). The chain's CDR3 is CASSNYRDSGYTF. In DNA form, the CDR3 reads TGTGCCAGCAGCAATTACAGGGATTCTGGCTACACCTTC.

The count of this clone is one. V gene TRBV6-1 combines with J gene TRBJ1-5; D is perhaps TRBD1 (5 bases). CDR1 and CDR2 from the germline V gene are MNHNS and SASEGT. Between the trimmed V and J ends, which lost 6 bases and 3 bases, there was a span of 12 bases. This CDR3 is built from 14 residues. The CDR3 nucleotides are TGTGCCAGCAGACCCACAGGTATCAATCAGCCCCAGCATTTT. This codes for CASRPTGINQPQHF.

This rearrangement joins TRBV4-1 to TRBJ2-5; 8 nucleotides align to TRBD2. The CDR3 is made up of 17 amino acids. Per the germline V gene, CDR1 is MGHRA and CDR2 is YSYEKL. With 5 bases clipped from V and 2 bases from J, the junction kept 13 bases outside the gene matches. As DNA, the CDR3 is TGCGCCAGCAGCTCCTCGGGGGGAGCGGGGGATCAAGAGACCCAGTACTTC. This sequence encodes CASSSSGGAGDQETQYF.

This clone was seen only a few times. J is TRBJ2-5 and V is TRBV7-9; TRBD2 aligns across 7 bases. V trimming: 1 base; J trimming: 1 base; junction bases outside the gene matches: 3. Looked up from germline, CDR1 is SEHNR and CDR2 is FQNEAQ (reference sequence). This CDR3 region has 15 residues. The CDR3 region has the DNA TGTGCCAGCAGCTTAGGAGCGGGACCCCAAGAGACCCAGTACTTC. It yields the protein CASSLGAGPQETQYF.

The rearrangement uses TRBV19 and TRBJ2-3, with a tentative D call TRBD1 (6 bases). The CDR3 is 13 amino acids. V lost 5 bases and J lost 3, with 9 bases in between. Looked up from germline, CDR1 is LNHDA and CDR2 is SQIVND (reference sequence). The CDR3, as DNA: TGTGCCAGTAGTGTCGGGACAACAGATACGCAGTATTTT. Residues: CASSVGTTDTQYF.

This clone showed up just once. The V gene is TRBV4-1, the J gene TRBJ1-5; D may be TRBD1 (5 bases). The CDR3 is 14 residues long. V dropped 2 bases and J dropped 6 bases, with 11 bases sitting between them. Per germline, CDR1 MGHRA and CDR2 YSYEKL. The DNA of the CDR3 is TGCGCCAGCAGCCAATCACAGGTGGCTCAGCCCCAGCATTTT. Translated, it gives CASSQSQVAQPQHF.

This clone was picked up a small number of times. This sequence joins TRBV9 and TRBJ1-1, with D perhaps TRBD1 (5 bases). The V gene's germline CDR1 is SGDLS and CDR2 YYNGEE. The ends were cut back, 9 bases at V and 2 bases at J, with 17 bases in the middle. CDR3 length: 14 residues. DNA of the CDR3: TGTGCCAACATGGGGGGGGATGGCAACACTGAAGCTTTCTTT. Encoded protein: CANMGGDGNTEAFF.

V and J are TRBV2 and TRBJ2-5; D unresolved. Trimming took 10 bases from V and 2 from J, leaving 14 bases between them. CDR3 length: 13 residues. Germline CDR1 and CDR2: SNHLY and FYNNEI. CDR3 in DNA: TGTGCCATCGCACGCGTCCCTCAAGAGACCCAGTACTTC. This sequence encodes CAIARVPQETQYF.

CDR3 nucleotides: TGTGCCAGCAGTATTGCTCAGGGAAATGAGCAGTTCTTC. It yields the protein CASSIAQGNEQFF. The J gene is TRBJ2-1, the V gene TRBV5-4, with D possibly being TRBD1 (5 bases). The germline V gene has CDR1 SGHNT and CDR2 YYREEE (reference sequence). CDR3 length equals 13 residues. Trimming shortened V by 5 bases and J by 7 bases, and 13 bases separated the two germline ends.

This chain joins TRBV6-1 and TRBJ2-4; perhaps TRBD1 as D (5 bases). Germline CDR1 and CDR2: MNHNS and SASEGT. Trimming stripped 2 bases from V and 0 bases from J, with 8 bases between. This CDR3 region has 15 residues. The CDR3 region has the DNA TGTGCCAGCAGTGAATCGGACATAGCCAAAAACATTCAGTACTTC. Amino acids: CASSESDIAKNIQYF.

This clone was counted a few times. The chain links TRBV7-2 to TRBJ2-3; 11 positions match TRBD2. CDR3 size: 18 residues. CDR1 and CDR2 (germline): SGHTA, FQGNSA. Trimming took 5 bases from V and 1 from J; bases not matched to a gene: 11. CDR3 region: CASSTTGTSGYRTDTQYF. In DNA, the CDR3 is TGTGCCAGCAGCACTACCGGGACTAGCGGTTATCGCACAGATACGCAGTATTTT.

This sequence joins TRBV20-1 and TRBJ2-1; possibly TRBD1 for D (5 bases). The length of the CDR3 is 10 residues. V was pared by 6 bases and J by 7 bases, with 7 bases between. CDR1 and CDR2 (germline): DFQATT, SNEGSKA (reference sequence). CDR3 region: CSAQGNEQFF. The CDR3, as DNA: TGCAGTGCGCAGGGAAATGAGCAGTTCTTC.

There are a few counts of this clone. The rearrangement uses TRBV30 and TRBJ2-1; 7 bases match TRBD1. CDR1 and CDR2 from the germline V gene are GTSNPN and SVGIG (reference sequence). V gave up 6 bases and J gave up 0 bases; unmatched junction bases: 8. CDR3 length: 15 amino acids. The CDR3 sequence: CACHIGTVSYNEQFF. The CDR3 region has the DNA TGTGCCTGTCACATCGGGACAGTCTCCTACAATGAGCAGTTCTTC. Full variable domain (missing parts from reference TRBV30 and TRBJ2-1): SQTIHQWPATLVQPVGSPLSLECTVEGTSNPNLYWYRQAAGRGLQLLFYSVGIGQISSEVPQNLSASRPQDRQFILSSKKLLLSDSGFYLCACHIGTVSYNEQFFGPGTRLTVL.

The chain employs TRBV6-5 and TRBJ2-3, with D perhaps matching TRBD2 (6 bases). Germline loops: CDR1 MNHEY, CDR2 SVGAGI. V shed 4 bases and J shed 3 bases, with 14 bases lying between them. CDR3 size: 15 residues. CDR3 sequence: CASSSRDSKTDTQYF. The CDR3 DNA is TGTGCCAGCAGTTCCCGGGACTCCAAGACAGATACGCAGTATTTT.

The chain couples TRBV6-1 to TRBJ1-2; 7 bases are a match to TRBD1. Germline V lookup: CDR1 MNHNS, CDR2 SASEGT. V shed 6 bases, J shed 1 base, and the junction held 8 bases outside the gene matches. The CDR3 runs 15 residues. The CDR3 DNA reads as TGTGCCAGCAGAGACAGGGATTATAATAACTATGGCTACACCTTC. Translation gives CASRDRDYNNYGYTF.

This clone was picked up a small number of times. The rearrangement links TRBV6-5 to TRBJ1-6, with D hard to call. Trimming removed 2 bases from V and 9 bases from J, with 11 bases in between. Germline assignment: CDR1 MNHEY and CDR2 SVGAGI. The CDR3 runs 14 residues. The CDR3 here is CASSYVIRSSPLHF. The CDR3 nucleotides are TGTGCCAGCAGTTACGTCATTCGTAGTTCACCCCTCCACTTT.

The V gene is TRBV7-2, the J gene TRBJ1-2; 7 nucleotides align to TRBD1. Trimming cost V 2 bases and J 10 bases; bases outside gene matches: 10. This CDR3 region has 14 residues. Germline CDR1 is SGHTA and CDR2 is FQGNSA. The CDR3 DNA reads TGTGCCAGCAGCTTACCGCGACAGGGAGCAGACTACACCTTC. It is translated as CASSLPRQGADYTF.

Concerning this clone: Other DNA sequences within the sample encode an identical CDR3. For the CDR3, the DNA is TGCGCCAGCAGCTTTAGCGGGGGGGATACAGATACGCAGTATTTT. Amino acids: CASSFSGGDTDTQYF. V usage is TRBV5-1 and J usage is TRBJ2-3; 11 nucleotides agree with TRBD2. J gave up 3 bases and V 2 bases, and 2 bases lay outside the gene matches. Germline loops: CDR1 SGHRS, CDR2 YFSETQ. The CDR3 is 15 amino acids.

A few counts support this clone. The J gene is TRBJ2-7, the V gene TRBV11-3; D is undetermined. The DNA end favors TRBJ2-1, so the J call may be wrong. The germline gives CDR1 SGHNT, CDR2 YENEEA. This CDR3 is built from 13 residues. As DNA, the CDR3 is TGTGCCAGCAGCTTAGATCGGGTCGGTGAGCAGTTCTTC. Translated, it gives CASSLDRVGEQFF.

This chain joins TRBV9 and TRBJ2-2; D is possibly TRBD1 (5 bases). With 0 bases removed from V and 5 bases from J, the gap between germline ends came to 11 bases. Per germline, CDR1 SGDLS and CDR2 YYNGEE. The CDR3 runs to 15 residues. The CDR3 DNA follows: TGTGCCAGCAGCGTAGTAGCAGGGAATACCGGGGAGCTGTTTTTT. This encodes CASSVVAGNTGELFF.

This clone has just a few counts. The chain is built from TRBV6-1 and TRBJ2-1; D might be TRBD2 (5 bases). This CDR3 region has 15 residues. Germline V gene sequence: CDR1 MNHNS, CDR2 SASEGT. Deletions cut 5 bases from V and 7 bases from J, with 18 bases between. The CDR3 loop is CASSPSHGVWNEQFF. The CDR3 DNA follows: TGTGCCAGCAGTCCCAGCCACGGGGTTTGGAATGAGCAGTTCTTC.